A single TCR beta chain is shown here with its context. Its specific antigen is unknown. Qualities for individual bases were not recorded, and no much larger clone is one base off. This record belongs to a study of PD-L1 blockade in urothelial cancer (dated by TCRdb to about 2017). With respect to the entire study: Therapy was started in 2014 for all patients, and atezolizumab 1,200 mg was administered intravenously every 3 weeks. Twenty-five of 29 patients were identified as males with urothelial cancer of bladder origin, and a prior smoking history was reported by 18 of 29 patients. Patients had an ECOG performance status of 0 or 1 and had received between 0 and 3 prior chemotherapy regimens. Blood samples were analyzed 3 weeks after the start of treatment (second dose) and 6 weeks after the start of treatment. Blood samples yielded a median of around 130,000 T cells and tens of thousands of unique TCRs, with median clonality around 0.084. An exploratory multi-omic analysis was conducted of the somatic, immune and clinical correlates of response to PD-L1 blockade with atezolizumab in urothelial cancer. Pretreatment tumor samples, along with matched peripheral blood collected serially before and after atezolizumab treatment, underwent TCR sequencing. Durable clinical benefit was defined as a progression-free survival longer than 6 months, and TCR features were additionally tested against progression-free survival and overall survival. Whole exome sequencing and RNA sequencing of pretreatment tumors were performed alongside TCR sequencing in the same patients. Fewer than ten patients reached durable clinical benefit, while about 19 patients did not. Just over 28 patients had pretreatment blood TCR-seq, about 25 had at least one posttreatment blood collection, and about 25 had tumor TCR-seq.

Trimming removed 5 bases from V and 0 bases from J, leaving 3 bases between the germline ends. The CDR3, from cysteine to phenylalanine, totals 12 residues. Only CDR3 DNA is held: 36 bases, read in frame from base 1. The germline V gene encodes CDR1 WSHSY and CDR2 SAAADI. What the research found in general, with its limitations: Among patients with durable benefit, tumor-associated TCR clones showed greater expansion in peripheral blood 3 weeks after treatment started (n = 22, p = 0.022). Because of the small sample size (n ≈ 29) and the many exploratory analyses performed, the results are intended to be regarded as hypothesis-generating. Improved progression-free and overall survival was found to be associated with pretreatment peripheral blood TCR clonality below the median.

What the time point label conveys for this sample: pretreatment peripheral blood. A cohort of 25 to 30 patients with locally advanced or metastatic urothelial carcinoma, treated at Memorial Sloan Kettering on a trial protocol, was included. Peripheral blood mononuclear cells were collected pretreatment and during treatment, with between 1 and 8 total time points obtained per patient. The Qiagen DNeasy Blood extraction kit was used to purify genomic DNA from total PBMCs and from tumor samples. PBMCs were collected pretreatment and during treatment and were isolated and stored as previously described. Synthetic TCR analog templates were spiked into each PCR so that absolute template abundance could be estimated from read counts. The immunoSEQ assay used bias-controlled V and J gene primers to amplify TCRbeta CDR3 regions from genomic DNA. Sequencing of rearranged TCRbeta segments was done at approximately 20X coverage. In the authors' own workflow: Sequencing errors were corrected by clustering and CDR3s were annotated against IMGT to assign V, D and J genes. Downstream analyses used only productive TCRbeta rearrangements, leaving out any out-of-frame or stop-codon sequences. Clonality was calculated as one minus the Shannon entropy normalized by the log of the number of unique productive sequences. Fisher's exact test with Benjamini-Hochberg correction, using a cutoff of adjusted p below 0.01, was how clones that differed between time points or between blood and tumor were identified. Drawn from immuneACCESS, this table holds only the in-frame rearrangements with V and J called that TCRdb kept. Clones are partly lost; checked studies trace under half to an unresolved V gene and leave the rest unexplained. For V, J and clone size, that table is used; D and trimming come from the DNA. The table for this sample lists 60,000 to 70,000 clones; about four fifths of them were counted only once. In total, the top ten clones hold 3.2% of the sample.

This specimen consisted of PBMCs, obtained around atezolizumab (anti-PD-L1) treatment. The sequence joins TRBV10-2 to TRBJ2-3, with the D gene not confidently named. This TCR was recovered from a man in his 70s with urothelial cancer. The CDR3 loop reads CASSLSTDTQYF. The DNA reads TGCGCCAGCAGTCTCAGCACAGATACGCAGTATTTT.